Listed below are T cell receptor beta chains from one sample, sequenced in a study of cytomegalovirus exposure and HLA in healthy donors. Method: immunoSEQ multiplex PCR; TCRdb's copy keeps in-frame clones and lacks some. The sample holds about 160,000 clones, about three quarters seen once. Specimen: PBMCs. All receptors derive from a woman under 40 in good health and CMV-seronegative. CDR3s include the opening cysteine and the closing phenylalanine or tryptophan. The order of the fields is D gene, clone size, J gene, V gene, CDR3 protein, CDR3 DNA. The D gene is left open where the match is weak. Some rows have no size entry. The others give once, few or many, or a class for an expanded clone.

d_call: -
clone_size: -
j_call: TRBJ2-7
v_call: TRBV28
cdr3_aa: CASSLLTDEQYF
cdr3_nt: TGTGCCAGCAGTTTGCTCACGGACGAGCAGTACTTC

d_call: -
clone_size: once
j_call: TRBJ1-1
v_call: TRBV11-3
cdr3_aa: CASSLTGVNTEAFF
cdr3_nt: TGTGCCAGCAGCTTAACGGGGGTGAACACTGAAGCTTTCTTT

d_call: -
clone_size: -
j_call: TRBJ2-5
v_call: TRBV7-9
cdr3_aa: CASSDGQLETQYF
cdr3_nt: TGTGCCAGCAGCGACGGACAGCTAGAGACCCAGTACTTC

d_call: -
clone_size: -
j_call: TRBJ1-5
v_call: TRBV6-1
cdr3_aa: CASSELPKSGNQPQHF
cdr3_nt: TGTGCCAGCAGTGAACTCCCTAAGTCCGGCAATCAGCCCCAGCATTTT

d_call: -
clone_size: -
j_call: TRBJ1-6
v_call: TRBV7-2
cdr3_aa: CASSLDSHNSPLHF
cdr3_nt: TGTGCCAGCAGCTTAGACAGCCATAATTCACCCCTCCACTTT

d_call: -
clone_size: -
j_call: TRBJ2-5
v_call: TRBV5-4
cdr3_aa: CASSRDRKETQYF
cdr3_nt: TGTGCCAGCAGCCGTGACAGAAAAGAGACCCAGTACTTC

d_call: -
clone_size: few
j_call: TRBJ1-1
v_call: TRBV11-1
cdr3_aa: CATGVDSIAEAFF
cdr3_nt: TGTGCCACAGGGGTAGATAGTATCGCTGAAGCTTTCTTT

d_call: TRBD2
clone_size: once
j_call: TRBJ2-1
v_call: TRBV11-2
cdr3_aa: CASSFLSGNEQFF
cdr3_nt: TGTGCCAGCAGCTTTCTTAGCGGGAATGAGCAGTTCTTC

d_call: TRBD1
clone_size: few
j_call: TRBJ2-7
v_call: TRBV5-4
cdr3_aa: CASSFPGQRAGYEQYF
cdr3_nt: TGTGCCAGCAGCTTCCCGGGACAGAGAGCTGGCTACGAGCAGTACTTC

d_call: -
clone_size: -
j_call: TRBJ2-1
v_call: TRBV5-4
cdr3_aa: CASSAPLQGYEQFF
cdr3_nt: TGTGCCAGCAGCGCACCATTACAGGGCTATGAGCAGTTCTTC

d_call: TRBD1
clone_size: -
j_call: TRBJ2-7
v_call: TRBV5-1
cdr3_aa: CASSLADDRGREQYF
cdr3_nt: TGCGCCAGCAGCTTGGCCGATGACAGGGGGCGCGAGCAGTACTTC

d_call: -
clone_size: -
j_call: TRBJ1-5
v_call: TRBV19
cdr3_aa: CASSIGSRLSSQPQHF
cdr3_nt: TGTGCCAGTAGTATCGGGTCTCGCCTTTCCAGTCAGCCCCAGCATTTT

d_call: -
clone_size: -
j_call: TRBJ2-1
v_call: TRBV6-6
cdr3_aa: CASSYSVWENEQFF
cdr3_nt: TGTGCCAGCAGTTACTCGGTGTGGGAGAATGAGCAGTTCTTC

d_call: TRBD1
clone_size: -
j_call: TRBJ2-1
v_call: TRBV7-9
cdr3_aa: CASSEEGQGRHEQFF
cdr3_nt: TGTGCCAGCAGCGAGGAGGGACAGGGGCGCCATGAGCAGTTCTTC

d_call: TRBD1
clone_size: -
j_call: TRBJ1-2
v_call: TRBV25-1
cdr3_aa: CASSADRGFYGYTF
cdr3_nt: TGTGCCAGCAGTGCGGACAGGGGTTTCTATGGCTACACCTTC

d_call: TRBD1
clone_size: -
j_call: TRBJ2-2
v_call: TRBV7-3
cdr3_aa: CASSFRQGNTGELFF
cdr3_nt: TGTGCCAGCAGCTTCCGACAGGGGAACACCGGGGAGCTGTTTTTT

d_call: TRBD1
clone_size: -
j_call: TRBJ2-7
v_call: TRBV6-1
cdr3_aa: CASIYRGTYEQYF
cdr3_nt: TGTGCCAGCATATACAGGGGGACCTACGAGCAGTACTTC

d_call: TRBD2
clone_size: -
j_call: TRBJ2-3
v_call: TRBV5-4
cdr3_aa: CATATSGGNTDTQYF
cdr3_nt: TGTGCCACTGCGACTAGCGGGGGGAACACAGATACGCAGTATTTT

d_call: -
clone_size: -
j_call: TRBJ1-1
v_call: TRBV5-6
cdr3_aa: CASSFGSRSMNTEAFF
cdr3_nt: TGTGCCAGCAGCTTCGGCTCTCGGAGCATGAACACTGAAGCTTTCTTT

d_call: -
clone_size: -
j_call: TRBJ1-1
v_call: TRBV10-3
cdr3_aa: CAISELAESTEAFF
cdr3_nt: TGTGCCATCAGTGAGTTGGCGGAGAGCACTGAAGCTTTCTTT

d_call: TRBD1
clone_size: -
j_call: TRBJ1-5
v_call: TRBV2
cdr3_aa: CASSVSGTGNQPQHF
cdr3_nt: TGTGCCAGCAGTGTGTCAGGGACAGGCAATCAGCCCCAGCATTTT

d_call: -
clone_size: -
j_call: TRBJ2-2
v_call: TRBV7-9
cdr3_aa: CASSSGVADTGELFF
cdr3_nt: TGTGCCAGCAGCTCCGGGGTAGCGGACACCGGGGAGCTGTTTTTT

d_call: -
clone_size: -
j_call: TRBJ2-5
v_call: TRBV9
cdr3_aa: CASSVQGEATQYF
cdr3_nt: TGTGCCAGCAGCGTTCAAGGGGAGGCGACCCAGTACTTC

d_call: -
clone_size: -
j_call: TRBJ2-7
v_call: TRBV25-1
cdr3_aa: CATPDRGGTYEQYF
cdr3_nt: TGTGCCACCCCAGACAGGGGAGGGACCTACGAGCAGTACTTC

d_call: TRBD1
clone_size: -
j_call: TRBJ2-7
v_call: TRBV5-4
cdr3_aa: CASSSSGTGAYEQYF
cdr3_nt: TGTGCCAGCAGTTCTTCCGGGACAGGGGCCTACGAGCAGTACTTC

d_call: -
clone_size: -
j_call: TRBJ1-1
v_call: TRBV30
cdr3_aa: CAWTLRGGLNMNTEAFF
cdr3_nt: TGTGCCTGGACCCTACGGGGGGGCCTTAACATGAACACTGAAGCTTTCTTT

d_call: -
clone_size: -
j_call: TRBJ2-7
v_call: TRBV27
cdr3_aa: CASSLDGDYEQYF
cdr3_nt: TGTGCCAGCAGTTTGGACGGGGATTACGAGCAGTACTTC

d_call: -
clone_size: -
j_call: TRBJ1-5
v_call: TRBV28
cdr3_aa: CASTEGNQPQHF
cdr3_nt: TGTGCCAGCACGGAGGGTAATCAGCCCCAGCATTTT

d_call: TRBD1
clone_size: -
j_call: TRBJ1-1
v_call: TRBV2
cdr3_aa: CASSTGGVIAFF
cdr3_nt: TGTGCCAGCAGCACAGGGGGCGTGATTGCTTTCTTT

d_call: -
clone_size: -
j_call: TRBJ1-1
v_call: TRBV7-9
cdr3_aa: CASSPQGFLTEAFF
cdr3_nt: TGTGCCAGCAGCCCACAGGGTTTTCTAACTGAAGCTTTCTTT

d_call: TRBD2
clone_size: once
j_call: TRBJ2-7
v_call: TRBV5-4
cdr3_aa: CASSSSGGTYEQYF
cdr3_nt: TGTGCCAGCAGCTCTTCGGGGGGGACCTACGAGCAGTACTTC